The rows below give T cell receptor beta chains drawn from one sample of a study of OX40 agonist ivuxolimab in advanced cancers. Repertoires were generated with immunoSEQ multiplex PCR, while TCRdb's copy carries only in-frame clones and drops some. The sample carries roughly 64,000 clones, approximately 78% recorded once. This specimen consisted of CD4+ or CD8+ T cells sorted from blood, obtained in a trial of the OX40 agonist ivuxolimab. Receptors originate from an adult with an advanced solid tumor such as melanoma, head and neck, liver or kidney cancer. Both conserved end residues are part of each CDR3. D genes are given only for firm matches. Not every row has a clone size; where given, it reads once, few, many or a size class.

.	TRBV7-9	TRBD2	17	TRBJ2-7	CASSPWPRGENSYEQYF	TGTGCCAGCAGCCCGTGGCCCCGGGGGGAAAACTCCTACGAGCAGTACTTC
many	TRBV2	.	15	TRBJ1-2	CASSEGLGRQAGYTF	TGTGCCAGCAGTGAAGGGTTAGGGCGGCAGGCTGGCTACACCTTC
.	TRBV11-3	TRBD2	14	TRBJ2-3	CASSPSSGGATQYF	TGTGCCAGCAGCCCCTCGAGCGGGGGGGCTACGCAGTATTTT
once	TRBV11-2	.	13	TRBJ2-3	CASRDSNTDTQYF	TGTGCCAGCAGGGACTCTAACACAGATACGCAGTATTTT
once	TRBV27	.	13	TRBJ1-1	CASSLKYGTEAFF	TGTGCCAGCAGTTTAAAGTATGGGACTGAAGCTTTCTTT
.	TRBV5-4	TRBD1	14	TRBJ1-1	CASSSGQTRTEAFF	TGTGCCAGCAGCTCGGGACAGACAAGAACTGAAGCTTTCTTT
.	TRBV7-9	.	14	TRBJ2-3	CASSLWGDTDTQYF	TGTGCCAGCAGCTTATGGGGGGACACAGATACGCAGTATTTT
.	TRBV7-9	.	16	TRBJ1-2	CASSVPEKQRLKGYTF	TGTGCCAGCAGCGTCCCTGAGAAACAGAGGTTGAAGGGCTACACCTTC
.	TRBV11-3	.	15	TRBJ1-4	CASSLMAELNEKLFF	TGTGCCAGCAGCTTAATGGCAGAGCTTAATGAAAAACTGTTTTTT
.	TRBV7-2	.	14	TRBJ2-5	CASSQGTSQETQYF	TGTGCCAGCAGCCAAGGGACTTCCCAAGAGACCCAGTACTTC
few	TRBV9	.	15	TRBJ2-3	CASSKDGGSTDTQYF	TGTGCCAGCAGCAAAGACGGTGGGAGCACAGATACGCAGTATTTT
.	TRBV9	.	13	TRBJ2-5	CASSVTGFETQYF	TGTGCCAGCAGCGTAACGGGGTTCGAGACCCAGTACTTC
.	TRBV18	TRBD1	15	TRBJ1-5	CASSPRTGSEEPQHF	TGTGCCAGCTCACCTCGGACAGGGAGCGAAGAGCCCCAGCATTTT
.	TRBV4-1	.	16	TRBJ2-1	CASSQDRSKRYNEQFF	TGCGCCAGCAGCCAAGATCGGTCCAAGAGATACAATGAGCAGTTCTTC
.	TRBV28	.	17	TRBJ2-6	CASSPQTIRSGANVLTF	TGTGCCAGCAGTCCCCAAACGATCCGCTCTGGGGCCAACGTCCTGACTTTC